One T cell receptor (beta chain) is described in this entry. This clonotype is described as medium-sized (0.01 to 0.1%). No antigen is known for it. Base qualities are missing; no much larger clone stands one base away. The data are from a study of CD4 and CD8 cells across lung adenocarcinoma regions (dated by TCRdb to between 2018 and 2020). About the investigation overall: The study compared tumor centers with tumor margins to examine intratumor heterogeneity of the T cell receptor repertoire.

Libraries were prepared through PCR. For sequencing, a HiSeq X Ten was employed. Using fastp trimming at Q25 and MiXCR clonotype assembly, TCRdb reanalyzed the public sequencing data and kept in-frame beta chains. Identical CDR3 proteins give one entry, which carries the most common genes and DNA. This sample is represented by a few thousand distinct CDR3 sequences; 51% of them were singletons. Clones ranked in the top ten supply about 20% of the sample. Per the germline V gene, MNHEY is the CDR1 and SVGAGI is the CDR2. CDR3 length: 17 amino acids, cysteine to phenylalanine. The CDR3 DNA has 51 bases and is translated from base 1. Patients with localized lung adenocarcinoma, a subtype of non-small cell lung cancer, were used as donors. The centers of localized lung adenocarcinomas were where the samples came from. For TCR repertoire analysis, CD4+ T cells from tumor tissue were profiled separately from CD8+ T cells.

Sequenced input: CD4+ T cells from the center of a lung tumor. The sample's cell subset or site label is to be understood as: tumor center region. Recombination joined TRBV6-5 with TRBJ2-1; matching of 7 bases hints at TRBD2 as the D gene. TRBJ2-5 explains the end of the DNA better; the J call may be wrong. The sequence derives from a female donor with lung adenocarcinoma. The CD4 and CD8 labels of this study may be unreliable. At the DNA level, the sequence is TGTGCCAGCAGTTACTCGAGGGGGGCGGGAGAAGGAGAGACCCAGTACTTC. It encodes CASSYSRGAGEGETQYF.